This entry lists 9 T cell receptor beta chains sequenced from one sample in a study of glioma-infiltrating T cells after dendritic cell vaccination. Profiling relied on immunoSEQ multiplex PCR, and the TCRdb table lists in-frame clones only, not all of them. The sample includes approximately 50,000 clones, over 75% of them seen just once. The time point: after dendritic cell vaccination, including at tumor progression/relapse. The source was blood, collected after dendritic cell vaccination. The source is a human donor with glioblastoma.

This chain connects TRBV28 to TRBJ1-2; unclear D gene. V was cut by 8 bases and J by 1 base, with 14 bases left in between. CDR1 MDHEN and CDR2 SYDVKM come from the germline V gene. This CDR3 contains 14 residues. Written as DNA, the CDR3 is TGTGCCAGCCAGCTCGGCGGAAATAACTATGGCTACACCTTC. Protein: CASQLGGNNYGYTF.

The J gene is TRBJ2-7, the V gene TRBV27; D possibly corresponds to TRBD2 (5 bases). In germline, CDR1 is MNHEY, CDR2 SMNVEV (reference sequence). The CDR3 sequence is 16 residues long. Deletions cut 3 bases from V and 2 bases from J, with 17 bases between. CDR3 in DNA: TGTGCCAGCAGTTTCTTAGTGGCTAGCAGGCCCTACGAGCAGTACTTC. Translated: CASSFLVASRPYEQYF.

The chain combines TRBV9 with TRBJ2-1, with a weak D call TRBD2 (5 bases). The CDR3 spans 12 residues. Germline V gene sequence: CDR1 SGDLS, CDR2 YYNGEE. V was clipped by 4 bases and J by 13 bases, with 15 bases between them. CDR3 protein: CASSPRGGKQFF. In DNA form, the CDR3 reads TGTGCCAGCAGCCCCCGGGGTGGGAAACAGTTCTTC. The whole variable domain, filled in from reference TRBV9 and TRBJ2-1, reads DSGVTQTPKHLITATGQRVTLRCSPRSGDLSVYWYQQSLDQGLQFLIQYYNGEERAKGNILERFSAQQFPDLHSELNLSSLELGDSALYFCASSPRGGKQFFGPGTRLTVL.

This clone appeared a few times. The chain recombines TRBV27 with TRBJ2-4; TRBD1 matches 7 bases. The V segment lost 4 bases and the J segment 8 bases; nucleotides outside the gene matches: 8. Germline CDR1 is MNHEY and CDR2 is SMNVEV (reference sequence). CDR3 length: 14 amino acids. CDR3 nucleotide sequence: TGTGCCAGCAGTTCTGGGACAGTAGGTCACATTCAGTACTTC. Translation gives CASSSGTVGHIQYF.

This clone showed up just a few times. The CDR3, as DNA: TGTGCCAGCAGCCTGTCAGCGGGGGACACCGGGGAGCTGTTTTTT. It yields the protein CASSLSAGDTGELFF. The chain joins TRBV4-2 to TRBJ2-2; 8 positions agree with TRBD2. The J segment lost 3 bases and the V segment lost 4 bases, leaving 4 bases of the junction unmatched. This CDR3 region has 15 residues. CDR1 and CDR2 (germline): LGHNA, YNFKEQ.

The chain recombines TRBV2 with TRBJ2-7, with D perhaps TRBD2 (5 bases). V was trimmed by 0 bases and J by 0 bases, leaving 9 bases between them. This CDR3 is built from 15 residues. Germline V gene data show CDR1 as SNHLY and CDR2 as FYNNEI. The CDR3 here is CASSEASGSSYEQYF. The DNA of the CDR3 is TGTGCCAGCAGTGAAGCGAGCGGCAGCTCCTACGAGCAGTACTTC.

The chain recombines TRBV5-4 with TRBJ2-3; 9 positions agree with TRBD2. The CDR3 is made up of 15 amino acids. Germline-derived CDR1 and CDR2 are SGHNT and YYREEE (reference sequence). Unmatched junction bases numbered 8, after V lost 4 bases and J lost 5 bases. In nucleotides, the CDR3 is TGTGCCAGCAGCCAAGGAAAGCGGGAGGTAGATACGCAGTATTTT. This sequence encodes CASSQGKREVDTQYF. The entire variable domain, with the rest obtained from reference TRBV5-4 and TRBJ2-3, is as follows: ETGVTQSPTHLIKTRGQQVTLRCSSQSGHNTVSWYQQALGQGPQFIFQYYREEENGRGNFPPRFSGLQFPNYSSELNVNALELDDSALYLCASSQGKREVDTQYFGPGTRLTVL.

The gene calls are TRBV9 and TRBJ1-6; D is unresolved. Germline CDR1 SGDLS, CDR2 YYNGEE. V was shortened by 7 bases and J by 3 bases, with 8 bases between the two germline ends. The CDR3 totals 13 residues. CDR3 DNA sequence: TGTGCCAGCTCAGGAAACTATAATTCACCCCTCCACTTT. This codes for CASSGNYNSPLHF.

The rearrangement joins TRBV28 to TRBJ2-7; 11 bases line up with TRBD2. The germline V gene encodes CDR1 MDHEN and CDR2 SYDVKM. The CDR3 runs to 16 residues. V was clipped by 6 bases and J by 3 bases; unmatched bases: 10. This CDR3 is CASSPVSGRGDYEQYF. For the CDR3, the DNA is TGTGCCAGCAGCCCCGTTAGCGGGAGGGGCGACTACGAGCAGTACTTC.